This TCR beta chain was captured in a study of beta chain features in type 1 diabetes. Study results and limitations: Type 1 diabetes patients showed a moderate but significant shortening of TCRB CDR3s in all four CD4+ subsets.

What was sequenced were expressed TCRB transcripts, since all of the isolated RNA had been reverse transcribed. Sequenced by immunoSEQ multiplex PCR; TCRdb stores in-frame clones only, minus some. Of 20,000 to 25,000 clones listed, about three fifths were seen once; the top ten hold under 0.4%. About this clone: Antigen: not known.

V lost 6 bases and J lost 5; bases outside the gene matches: 10. Per the germline V gene, CDR1 is MDHEN and CDR2 is SYDVKM. The CDR3 length is 14 residues. The chain employs TRBV28 and TRBJ2-7; 7 positions match TRBD1. The sequence derives from a man aged 18 to 29 with type 1 diabetes. The sample consisted of stem cell memory CD4+ T cells from blood. The CDR3 is CASSLPTGLDEQYF. In DNA form, the CDR3 reads TGTGCCAGCAGCCTTCCGACAGGGCTGGACGAGCAGTACTTC.